These 10 T cell receptor beta chains share one sample of origin, sequenced in a study of T cells in Graves' hyperthyroidism and ophthalmopathy. There were TCR beta CDR3 regions amplified from RNA transcripts. HTBI primers were the set used in a first-round RT-PCR of the TCR CDR3. TCRdb analysed the multiplex PCR reads with MiXCR anew, one entry per CDR3 protein. The sample records fewer than 800,000 distinct CDR3 sequences, around 15% being singletons. The sequenced material came from blood. These receptors came from a man aged 18 to 30 with Graves' hyperthyroidism.

In its sample, this clonotype was seen a few times. CDR3 residues: CASRSGTRYEQYF. The CDR3 bases are TGTGCCAGCAGATCCGGGACACGCTACGAGCAGTACTTC. The rearrangement joins TRBV7-9 to TRBJ2-7; D is possibly TRBD1 (6 bases). Trimming pared 6 bases from V and 3 bases from J, leaving 12 bases between. Germline loops: CDR1 SEHNR, CDR2 FQNEAQ (reference sequence). The CDR3 spans 13 residues. The full variable domain, with the rest looked up from reference TRBV7-9 and TRBJ2-7, is DTGVSQNPRHKITKRGQNVTFRCDPISEHNRLYWYRQTLGQGPEFLTYFQNEAQLEKSRLLSDRFSAERPKGSFSTLEIQRTEQGDSAMYLCASRSGTRYEQYFGPGTRLTVT.

This clonotype was picked up many times. The chain links TRBV6-2 or TRBV6-3 to TRBJ2-1, with D possibly TRBD2 on 5 matching bases. Between the trimmed V and J ends, which lost 2 bases and 3 bases, there was a span of 8 bases. CDR1 is MNHEY, CDR2 SVGEGT, per germline. The length of the CDR3 is 14 residues. Here the CDR3 reads CASSYRRLYNEQFF. The DNA of the CDR3 is TGTGCCAGCAGTTACCGGAGGCTCTACAATGAGCAGTTCTTC.

Turning to this clonotype: The conserved closing phenylalanine or tryptophan is absent in this CDR3, likely reflecting a read error. V and J are TRBV20-1 and TRBJ2-3; TRBD1 matches at 8 bases. CDR1 is DFQATT and CDR2 is SNEGSKA in the germline V gene (reference sequence). The CDR3 has 15 residues. V lost 6 bases and J lost 8; bases outside the gene matches: 16. This CDR3 reads CSAYPGAGGSGTQYL. CDR3 coding DNA: TGCAGTGCCTACCCCGGGGCAGGGGGCTCTGGTACGCAGTATCTT.

This clonotype was detected ten times or more. V is TRBV28 and J is TRBJ2-3; D is perhaps TRBD2 (5 bases). From germline, CDR1 is MDHEN and CDR2 SYDVKM. CDR3 length: 14 residues. V was shortened by 1 base and J by 4 bases, with 9 bases between the two germline ends. The CDR3 sequence is CASSLSDSADTQYF. The DNA of the CDR3 is TGTGCCAGCAGTTTATCTGATAGCGCAGATACGCAGTATTTT.

V usage is TRBV12-3 or TRBV12-4 and J usage is TRBJ1-2; a weak D match, TRBD1 (6 bases). V was trimmed by 7 bases and J by 3 bases, leaving 15 bases between them. This CDR3 has 14 amino acids. The DNA of the CDR3 is TGTGCCAGCACCCACGACAGGACATACTATGGCTACACCTTC. Translated, it gives CASTHDRTYYGYTF.

The chain carries TRBV15 and TRBJ2-5; the D call may be TRBD1 or TRBD2 (5 bases each). Trimming shortened V by 7 bases and J by 4 bases, and 19 bases separated the two germline ends. CDR1 and CDR2 from the germline V gene are LNHNV and YYDKDF (reference sequence). This CDR3 is 15 amino acids long. DNA of the CDR3: TGTGCCACCAAGGAGCTCGGGGCTAGCCGAGAGACCCAGTACTTC. Translating gives CATKELGASRETQYF.

This clonotype was picked up a small number of times. The CDR3 ends on some other residue instead of the conserved phenylalanine or tryptophan, so this is likely a read error. The chain is built from TRBV20-1 and TRBJ2-7; TRBD2 matches at 7 bases. The V gene's germline CDR1 is DFQATT and CDR2 SNEGSKA (reference sequence). The CDR3 consists of 13 residues. V dropped 3 bases and J dropped 0; count of bases not matched to a gene: 2. CDR3 sequence reads: CSARGGTSYEQYL. The CDR3 coding sequence is TGCAGTGCTAGGGGGGGGACCTCCTACGAGCAGTACCTC.

The chain links TRBV9 to TRBJ2-5; 9 bases agree with TRBD2. V shed 0 bases and J 1 base; nucleotides not matched to a gene: 13. The CDR3 runs to 19 residues. Looked up from germline, CDR1 is SGDLS and CDR2 is YYNGEE. Written as DNA, the CDR3 is TGTGCCAGCAGCGTAGGGACTAGCGCCGACCGGGTGATCCAAGAGACCCAGTACTTC. Translating gives CASSVGTSADRVIQETQYF.

This clonotype was detected only a few times. The chain employs TRBV27 and TRBJ2-2, with 8 bases matching TRBD1. J gave up 4 bases and V 4 bases, and 5 bases lay outside the gene matches. Germline CDR1 reads MNHEY; CDR2 reads SMNVEV (reference sequence). This CDR3 has 15 amino acids. CDR3 coding DNA: TGTGCCAGCAGTTCGGGGACAGGAACCACCGGGGAGCTGTTTTTT. Its protein product is CASSSGTGTTGELFF.

The chain couples TRBV11-3 to TRBJ2-1; tentative D call: TRBD2 (7 bases). The germline V gene encodes CDR1 SGHNT and CDR2 YENEEA. The CDR3 covers 16 residues. V lost 4 bases and J 7 bases, leaving 20 bases between the germline ends. The CDR3 is CASSSRGAGVLNEQFF. The CDR3 nucleotides read TGTGCCAGCAGCTCAAGGGGGGCGGGAGTTTTAAATGAGCAGTTCTTC.